This T cell receptor beta chain was profiled in a study of blood T cell repertoires in COVID-19. Across the whole study: COVID-19 samples from acute and convalescent phases originated in the United States, Italy and Spain.

Sequencing used immunoSEQ multiplex PCR; TCRdb keeps in-frame clones, though not all of them. The data hold 110,000 to 150,000 clones, with about 86% observed a single time. The CDR3 totals 13 residues. CDR1 is SGHRS and CDR2 is YFSETQ in the germline V gene. V lost 4 bases, J lost 3 bases, and 10 bases lay in between. Sequenced material: peripheral blood. J is TRBJ1-2 and V is TRBV5-1; TRBD1 might be the D (5 bases). This TCR was sampled from a human donor in a cohort sampled during active COVID-19. The CDR3 spells CASSPAGDYGYTF. CDR3 bases: TGCGCCAGCAGCCCGGCGGGGGACTATGGCTACACCTTC.